This T cell receptor beta chain stems from a study of response to subunit inactivated influenza vaccine. TCRdb analysed the RT-PCR reads with MiXCR anew, one entry per CDR3 protein. The sample consists of about 650,000 distinct CDR3 sequences, more than 15% of them appearing once. Per germline, CDR1 DFQATT and CDR2 SNEGSKA (reference sequence). The CDR3 is made up of 13 amino acids. The J segment lost 6 bases and the V segment lost 6 bases, leaving 7 bases of the junction unmatched. The source of this sequence is a man over 45 who received an inactivated influenza vaccine. The chain couples TRBV20-1 to TRBJ2-3, with 9 bases matching TRBD2. Here the sequenced sample was PBMCs from blood, taken approximately 12 days after vaccination. In DNA form, the CDR3 reads TGCAGTGCCAGGGCGGGGGGGCTGGATACGCAGTATTTT. Translating gives CSARAGGLDTQYF.